This T cell receptor (beta chain) derives from a study of T cell responses to AZD1222 COVID-19 vaccine (dated by TCRdb to the early 2020s). Turning to the overall study: AZD1222 recipients with second doses at about 4 weeks or about 12 weeks were pooled, because spike-specific TCR depth and breadth did not differ between schedules. A total of over 230 trial participants underwent TCR sequencing, of whom 207 received two doses of AZD1222 and some 25 received two doses of the MenACWY control vaccine. Trial participants were enrolled by age into subgroups of 18-55, 56-69 and 70-plus years, and about 150, 27 and 61 TCR-sequenced participants, respectively, were included in these subgroups. What the authors observed across the whole study: Participants were mostly white British and included more females than males, and it was suggested by the authors that clonal diversity may have been underestimated. Because no day 14 peak-response samples were available, the repertoires could be characterized only after the peak T cell response. Reportedly, close to half of the unique spike-specific TCRs recognized epitopes lying outside the regions that are mutated in the B.1.351 and B.1.1.7 variants. After two AZD1222 doses, spike-specific TCR breadth and depth were significantly higher than at day 0 and than in MenACWY recipients. Conclusions about previously exposed vaccinees are limited because only a handful of AZD1222 recipients were SARS-CoV-2 seropositive at baseline. The whole spike protein was spanned by vaccine-associated CD4 TCRs, and dominant responses were seen in regions 160-218 and 743-854. The 56-69-year group was small, and its depth increase did not reach significance, likely because of low power.

From a lookup of the germline V gene (reference sequence), CDR1 and CDR2 are LNHDA and SQIVND. The CDR3 spans 19 residues, from the cysteine through the phenylalanine. Just the 57-base CDR3 DNA is kept, in frame starting at base 1. A distance of 24 bases separates the germline ends of V and J, which lose 6 bases and 0 bases respectively. The CDR3 regions of human TCRbeta chains were subjected to immunosequencing. The study's own analysis went as follows. TCRs in the repertoires were matched against a reference library of SARS-CoV-2-specific TCRs that had been generated with the MIRA antigen-specificity platform. Breadth was defined as the fraction of unique TCRs that were SARS-CoV-2-associated, and depth was defined as the fraction of total T cells that were SARS-CoV-2-associated. Using the MIRA data, each spike-specific TCR was mapped to the spike region that the TCR reacts to and placed in a CD4 or CD8 class. Log10-transformed breadth and depth values were compared by one-way ANOVA with Sidak's multiple comparisons tests. Entries here come from immuneACCESS through TCRdb and include only in-frame sequences with V and J called. Some clones fail to appear in such tables; in the studies checked, an unresolved V gene covers under half of the shortfall, and the cause of the remainder is unknown. V and J calls plus clone size are reproduced from that table; the DNA served to infer D and trimming. This sample comprises roughly 180,000 clones, about 89% of them detected only once. The top ten clones comprise 1.5% to 2% of the sample.

The sample's time point, from its label and the paper: baseline before first vaccination. Vaccinee samples were obtained from the UK trials COV001 and COV002, which included a single-blind randomized controlled phase 2/3 trial of AZD1222 (ChAdOx1 nCoV-19) in healthy adults. For TCRbeta chain sequencing, PBMC samples from trial participants were taken at day 0 and at day 28 after the second dose. As for this clone: Its antigen has not been determined. No base qualities exist here, and no much larger clone lies one base off it.

This TCR derives from an adult in good health. The V and J segments used are TRBV19 and TRBJ1-5; there is no confident call for the D gene. The source material was peripheral blood, sampled on day 0 of AZD1222 vaccination. The DNA sequence follows: TGTGCCAGTAGCTCGCCGTTTGCCCTAATGGGTGGTAGCAATCAGCCCCAGCATTTT. Translated, it gives CASSSPFALMGGSNQPQHF. Where the CDR3 stops, the reference TRBV19 and TRBJ1-5 genes take over; the full variable domain is DGGITQSPKYLFRKEGQNVTLSCEQNLNHDAMYWYRQDPGQGLRLIYYSQIVNDFQKGDIAEGYSVSREKKESFPLTVTSAQKNPTAFYLCASSSPFALMGGSNQPQHFGDGTRLSIL.